Shown below are 9 T cell receptor beta chains from a single sample sequenced in a study of metastatic and nonmetastatic thyroid tumors (dated by TCRdb to the early 2020s). Before undergoing thyroid surgery, none of the patients had been given any kind of treatment. Libraries were prepared through PCR. The run used an Illumina HiSeq 4000. The raw public reads went through TCRdb reprocessing: fastp at Q25, MiXCR clone calling, in-frame beta chains kept. The sample contains 9,900 or so clones, around 9.9% of them found a single time. Jointly, the top ten make up more than 6.5% of the sample. Sequences were obtained from tumor tissue. The receptors stem from a female donor with papillary thyroid cancer or a benign thyroid nodule (not recorded which). Some clones in this sample may be carry-over from other donors' samples.

This clone was detected ten times or more. This chain uses TRBV30 with TRBJ1-4; D is uncertain. The germline V and J ends were trimmed by 4 bases and 8 bases, with 14 bases remaining between them. CDR1 GTSNPN and CDR2 SVGIG come from the germline V gene (reference sequence). The CDR3 runs to 13 residues. The CDR3: CAWTGEVGEKLFF. For the CDR3, the DNA is TGTGCCTGGACCGGGGAGGTAGGGGAAAAACTGTTTTTT.

This clone is medium-sized (0.01 to 0.1%) in the sample. The chain couples TRBV28 to TRBJ2-7, with D possibly matching TRBD2 (5 bases). Germline V gene lookup returns CDR1 MDHEN and CDR2 SYDVKM. V lost 5 bases and J lost 3, with 17 bases in between. The length of the CDR3 is 15 residues. CDR3 DNA: TGTGCCAGCAGTAATGGACTCGGAACTCTCTACGAGCAGTACGTC. As protein: CASSNGLGTLYEQYV.

There are many counts of this clone. The chain has TRBV3-1 and TRBJ1-3; 7 positions match TRBD1. The CDR3 length is 14 residues. Germline loops: CDR1 LGHDT, CDR2 YNNKEL (reference sequence). The V gene end was trimmed by 6 bases and the J gene end by 0 bases; junction bases not matched to a gene: 2. The CDR3 loop is CASRGTDSGNTIYF. In nucleotides, the CDR3 is TGTGCCAGCAGGGGGACAGACTCTGGAAACACCATATATTTT. The full variable domain, in which reference TRBV3-1 and TRBJ1-3 provide the parts outside the CDR3, is DTAVSQTPKYLVTQMGNDKSIKCEQNLGHDTMYWYKQDSKKFLKIMFSYNNKELIINETVPNRFSPKSPDKAHLNLHINSLELGDSAVYFCASRGTDSGNTIYFGEGSWLTVV.

By sample fraction, this clone is medium-sized. The chain's CDR3 is CASSRGQGVGQPQHF. The CDR3 region has the DNA TGTGCCAGCAGCCGCGGACAGGGGGTCGGTCAGCCCCAGCATTTT. The rearrangement joins TRBV6-1 to TRBJ1-5; 10 positions match TRBD1. This CDR3 region has 15 residues. J lost 6 bases, V lost 6 bases, and 8 bases had no gene match. Per germline, CDR1 MNHNS and CDR2 SASEGT.

This clone was counted many times. J is TRBJ1-1 and V is TRBV20-1; the D is unclear. This CDR3 spans 13 amino acids. Germline V gives CDR1 DFQATT, CDR2 SNEGSKA (reference sequence). Trimming took off 6 bases at V and 1 base at J, with 12 bases between the two ends. The CDR3 DNA sequence: TGCAGTGCCACTGGGTGGACGAACACTGAAGCTTTCTTT. Amino acid sequence: CSATGWTNTEAFF.

This clone was detected only a few times. Germline and junction disagree at one end, which may indicate a read error. The V call is TRBV6-2 or TRBV6-3, the J call TRBJ2-2; TRBD2 is a possible D gene (5 bases). The germline CDR1 and CDR2 sequences are MNHEY and SVGEGT. This CDR3 has 15 amino acids. The CDR3 coding sequence is TGTGCCAGCATTTGGGTGATTGACGTCCCCGGGGAGCTTTTTTTT. This codes for CASIWVIDVPGELFF.

This clone was seen ten or more times. The rearrangement joins TRBV20-1 to TRBJ2-3; 7 bases match TRBD1. The CDR3 runs to 13 residues. V dropped 5 bases and J dropped 2; count of bases not matched to a gene: 4. Per germline, CDR1 DFQATT and CDR2 SNEGSKA (reference sequence). CDR3 nucleotides: TGCAGTGCTGACAGGGCCTCCACAGATACGCAGTATTTT. Translation: CSADRASTDTQYF.

Within the sample, this clone is medium-sized. This CDR3 is CASSQTGDTLGYTF. In DNA, the CDR3 is TGTGCCAGCAGCCAAACAGGGGATACGTTAGGCTACACCTTC. V gene TRBV2 combines with J gene TRBJ1-2; 7 bases map to TRBD1. CDR3 length equals 14 residues. The V gene end was trimmed by 6 bases and the J gene end by 8 bases; junction bases not matched to a gene: 12. The V gene's germline CDR1 is SNHLY and CDR2 FYNNEI.

This clone was seen at least ten times. This rearrangement joins TRBV20-1 to TRBJ2-5, with 10 bases identical to TRBD1. Germline-derived CDR1 and CDR2 are DFQATT and SNEGSKA (reference sequence). V lost 6 bases to trimming and J lost 2 bases; unmatched junction nucleotides: 9. This CDR3 is built from 15 residues. DNA for the CDR3: TGCAGTGCGCAAGACAGGGGGCGCGGGCAAGAGACCCAGTACTTC. Its translation: CSAQDRGRGQETQYF.